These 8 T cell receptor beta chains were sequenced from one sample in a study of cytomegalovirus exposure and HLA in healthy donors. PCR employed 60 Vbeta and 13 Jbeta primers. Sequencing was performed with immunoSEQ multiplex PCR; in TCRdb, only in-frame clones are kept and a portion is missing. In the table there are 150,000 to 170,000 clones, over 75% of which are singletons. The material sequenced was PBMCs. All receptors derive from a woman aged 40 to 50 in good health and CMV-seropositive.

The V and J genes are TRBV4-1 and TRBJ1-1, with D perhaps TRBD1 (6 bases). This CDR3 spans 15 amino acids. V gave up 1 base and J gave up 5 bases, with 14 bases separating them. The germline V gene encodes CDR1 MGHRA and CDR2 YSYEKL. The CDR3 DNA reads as TGCGCCAGCAGCCAAGGTTCAGGGGCTAGGACTGAAGCTTTCTTT. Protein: CASSQGSGARTEAFF.

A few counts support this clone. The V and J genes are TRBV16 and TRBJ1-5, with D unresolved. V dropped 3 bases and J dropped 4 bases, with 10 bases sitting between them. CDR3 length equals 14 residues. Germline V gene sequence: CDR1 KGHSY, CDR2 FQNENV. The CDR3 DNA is TGTGCCAGCAGCCAGGGATCGGGGAATCAGCCCCAGCATTTT. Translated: CASSQGSGNQPQHF.

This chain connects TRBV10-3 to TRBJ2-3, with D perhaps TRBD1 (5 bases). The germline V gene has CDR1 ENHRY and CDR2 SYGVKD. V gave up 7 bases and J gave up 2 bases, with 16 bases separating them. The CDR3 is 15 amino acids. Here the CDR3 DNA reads TGTGCCATCAATCACTCCGACAGTCCCACAGATACGCAGTATTTT. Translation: CAINHSDSPTDTQYF.

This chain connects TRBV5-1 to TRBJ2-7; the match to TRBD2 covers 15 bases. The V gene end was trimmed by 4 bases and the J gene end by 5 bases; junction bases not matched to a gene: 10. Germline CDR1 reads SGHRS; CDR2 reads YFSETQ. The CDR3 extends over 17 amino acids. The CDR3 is CASSIGLAGGPIDEQYF. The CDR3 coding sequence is TGCGCCAGCAGCATCGGACTAGCGGGAGGGCCTATCGACGAGCAGTACTTC. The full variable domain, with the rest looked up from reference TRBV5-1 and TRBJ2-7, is KAGVTQTPRYLIKTRGQQVTLSCSPISGHRSVSWYQQTPGQGLQFLFEYFSETQRNKGNFPGRFSGRQFSNSRSEMNVSTLELGDSALYLCASSIGLAGGPIDEQYFGPGTRLTVT.

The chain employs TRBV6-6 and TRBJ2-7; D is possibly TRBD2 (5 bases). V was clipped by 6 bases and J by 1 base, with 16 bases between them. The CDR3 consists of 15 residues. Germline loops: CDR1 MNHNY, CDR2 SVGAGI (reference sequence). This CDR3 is CASSGTKGASYEQYF. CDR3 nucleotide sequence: TGTGCCAGCAGCGGTACAAAGGGAGCGTCCTACGAGCAGTACTTC.

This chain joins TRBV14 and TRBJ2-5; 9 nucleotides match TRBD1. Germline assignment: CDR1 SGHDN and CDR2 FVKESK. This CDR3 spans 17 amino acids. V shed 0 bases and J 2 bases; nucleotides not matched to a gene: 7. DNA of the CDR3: TGTGCCAGCAGCCAAGATCTCACAGGGGGCGCGCAAGAGACCCAGTACTTC. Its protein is CASSQDLTGGAQETQYF.

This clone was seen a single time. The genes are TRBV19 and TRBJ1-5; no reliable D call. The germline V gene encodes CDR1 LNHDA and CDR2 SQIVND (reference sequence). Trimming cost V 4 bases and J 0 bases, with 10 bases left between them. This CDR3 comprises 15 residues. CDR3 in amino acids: CASSSPGDSNQPQHF. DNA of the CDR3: TGTGCCAGTAGTAGTCCGGGAGATAGCAATCAGCCCCAGCATTTT.

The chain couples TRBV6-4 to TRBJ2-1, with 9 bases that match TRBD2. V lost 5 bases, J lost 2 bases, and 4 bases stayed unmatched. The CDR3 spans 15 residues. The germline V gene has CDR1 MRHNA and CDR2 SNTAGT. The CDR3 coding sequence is TGTGCCAGCAGTCGTCTAGCGGGGACCTACAATGAGCAGTTCTTC. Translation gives CASSRLAGTYNEQFF.